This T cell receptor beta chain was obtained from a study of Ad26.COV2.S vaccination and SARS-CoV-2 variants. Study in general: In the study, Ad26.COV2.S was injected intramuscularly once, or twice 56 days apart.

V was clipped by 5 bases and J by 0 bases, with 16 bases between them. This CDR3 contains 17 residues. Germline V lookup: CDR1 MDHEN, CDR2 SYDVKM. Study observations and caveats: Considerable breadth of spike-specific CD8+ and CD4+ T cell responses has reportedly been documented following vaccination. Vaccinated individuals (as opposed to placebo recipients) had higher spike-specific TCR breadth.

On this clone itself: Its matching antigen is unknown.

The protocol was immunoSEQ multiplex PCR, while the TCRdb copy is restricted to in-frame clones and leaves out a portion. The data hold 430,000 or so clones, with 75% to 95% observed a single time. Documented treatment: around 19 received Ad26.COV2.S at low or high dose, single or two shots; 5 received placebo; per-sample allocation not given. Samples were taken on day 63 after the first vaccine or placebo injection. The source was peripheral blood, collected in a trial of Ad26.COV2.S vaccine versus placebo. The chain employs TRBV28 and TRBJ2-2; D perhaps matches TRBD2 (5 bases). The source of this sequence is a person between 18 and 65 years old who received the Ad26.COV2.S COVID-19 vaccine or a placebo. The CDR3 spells CASSHAHLLANTGELFF. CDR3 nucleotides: TGTGCCAGCAGTCATGCCCACCTACTAGCGAACACCGGGGAGCTGTTTTTT.